This T cell receptor (beta chain) was identified during a study of monozygotic twins with inflammatory bowel disease (dated by TCRdb to 2018 to 2020). Regarding the complete study: In total, about 28 monozygotic twin pairs made up the full study: 19 Danish pairs, all IBD-discordant, plus nine German pairs, of which four were IBD-concordant and five were IBD-discordant. Within discordant pairs, disease-associated traits were sought mainly by comparing IBD patients with their genetically identical healthy co-twins. Each individual had, on average, about 151 000 unique TCRalpha sequences and 181 000 unique TCRbeta sequences available for analysis.

The study at large found these results: Fewer clonotypes were shared with other individuals by IBD patients than by healthy twins, most markedly in patients showing signs of disease activity. TCRbeta repertoire diversity, by inverse Simpson index, was decreased in IBD patients compared with their healthy co-twins. Different T cell subtypes could not be distinguished in the analysis. No single strong signal or clonotype linked to IBD turned up in the results, so the idea that one exists was not supported. No difference in repertoire similarity was observed between concordant and discordant twins, possibly owing to limited statistical power. Because patients were on differing immunosuppressive treatments, the repertoires may have picked up extra background noise and inter-individual variability.

From each donor, an approximately 2.5 ml peripheral blood sample was drawn into PAXgene tubes and stored at -80 degrees C. Without any T cell sorting, total RNA was extracted from whole blood using the PAXgene blood miRNA kit on an automated QIAcube. Peripheral blood from monozygotic twin pairs who were concordant or discordant for inflammatory bowel disease underwent deep TCRalpha and TCRbeta repertoire profiling using unique molecular barcoding. Smoking habits were recorded for all twin pairs, with individuals classified as current, former or never smokers. With respect to this clonotype: Its antigen remains undetermined.

The method behind the library was 5' RACE. Preparation of each TCR library used approximately 3,700 ng of total RNA. For each sample, cDNA synthesis with SMARTScribe reverse transcriptase was split into eight separate reactions. Unique molecular identifiers containing a 6-nucleotide sample barcode were introduced through template switching during cDNA synthesis. Amplification of TCRalpha and TCRbeta cDNA involved two nested PCRs of around 15 and 9 cycles, and each PCR was followed by bead purification. Before amplification, the cDNA was treated with uracil DNA-glycosylase and purified using the QIAquick PCR purification kit. The second PCR added Illumina TruSeq-compatible adapters along with sample-specific barcodes. TapeStation and Qubit were used to check library quality and concentration, and 4.5 to 5 ng of each library was pooled. Pooled libraries were sequenced on an Illumina HiSeq2500 single-index Rapid Run with 2 x 100 bp reads and custom sequencing primers. The published analysis was carried out like this. MiGEC version 1.2.6 was used for UMI-based consensus assembly, which corrected PCR and sequencing errors. MiXCR version 2.1.1 was used for V(D)J alignment, clonotype assembly and CDR3 extraction. To normalise gene usage, clonotype sharing and MAIT/NKT TCR abundance, the analysis used the top 1000, 10 000 and 20 000 clonotypes per sample. After downsampling to 27 000 UMIs, diversity was calculated as the inverse Simpson index using the vegan R package. Paired Mann-Whitney U tests were applied to discordant twin pairs, with Benjamini-Hochberg correction for multiple testing. TCRdb reprocessed the reads; each CDR3 protein sequence makes one entry, and DNA is unavailable. What appears here as the V and J calls and clone size reflects TCRdb's work, not the paper's. The sample's table covers roughly 150,000 distinct CDR3 sequences. The top ten clonotypes cover 1.2% of the sample.

The germline V gene (reference sequence) supplies CDR1 LNHDA and CDR2 SQIVND. From the cysteine up to the phenylalanine, the CDR3 has a length of 14 residues. A DNA sequence was not provided. The source is a human donor with ulcerative colitis or Crohn's disease, or a healthy co-twin of an affected twin (not recorded which). The sequence joins TRBV19 to TRBJ1-3. Sequencing input: blood. The CDR3 loop reads CASCARNSGNTIYF.